The 23 T cell receptor beta chains below come from one sample, sequenced in a study of cytomegalovirus exposure and HLA in healthy donors. Assay: immunoSEQ multiplex PCR; the TCRdb copy retains only in-frame clones and omits some. The profile shows roughly 300,000 clones, around 90% of them singletons. Sequenced material: PBMCs. The receptor source for this set is a young woman in good health and CMV-seropositive.

The rearrangement links TRBV7-2 to TRBJ1-2; D remains unclear. In germline, CDR1 is SGHTA, CDR2 FQGNSA. The V and J ends lost 3 bases and 8 bases respectively, with 10 bases between them. This CDR3 has 12 residues. CDR3 amino acids: CASSLDLGGYTF. CDR3 nucleotide sequence: TGTGCCAGCAGCTTGGATCTTGGCGGCTACACCTTC.

Concerning this clone: One junction end does not reproduce the germline sequence, and a read error may be involved. The chain joins TRBV30 to TRBJ2-4, with 9 positions matching TRBD1. The CDR3 extends over 11 amino acids. The germline gives CDR1 GTSNPN, CDR2 SVGIG (reference sequence). The CDR3 loop reads CACAPGQGLNF. The DNA of the CDR3 is TGTGCCTGTGCGCCTGGACAGGGGTTGAACTTC.

This clone was found once. V is TRBV7-3 and J is TRBJ2-1; TRBD1 might be the D (5 bases). The germline V and J ends were trimmed by 5 bases and 5 bases, with 10 bases remaining between them. The germline V gene encodes CDR1 SGHTA and CDR2 FQGTGA. The CDR3 is 13 amino acids. The DNA of the CDR3 is TGTGCCAGCAGCCAAGACAGAGACAATGAGCAGTTCTTC. Protein: CASSQDRDNEQFF.

The genes are TRBV2 and TRBJ2-5; perhaps TRBD2 as D (7 bases). V was cut by 2 bases and J by 5 bases, with 18 bases left in between. CDR3 length: 16 amino acids. Germline V gene sequence: CDR1 SNHLY, CDR2 FYNNEI. In DNA, the CDR3 is TGTGCCAGCAGTGAATACCGGGGGGCGTTCCTGGAGACCCAGTACTTC. It yields the protein CASSEYRGAFLETQYF.

The rearrangement joins TRBV10-3 to TRBJ2-5, with TRBD2 matching 9 bases. This CDR3 contains 17 residues. Unmatched junction bases numbered 14, after V lost 4 bases and J lost 5 bases. CDR1 is ENHRY, CDR2 SYGVKD, per germline. Written as DNA, the CDR3 is TGTGCCATCAGTGGGGTCTCAAGCGGGAGGTCGAGGGAGACCCAGTACTTC. It specifies CAISGVSSGRSRETQYF.

The chain couples TRBV27 to TRBJ2-7; either TRBD1 or TRBD2 may supply D (5 bases each). The CDR3 runs 14 residues. Germline V CDR1 and CDR2: MNHEY, SMNVEV (reference sequence). The V end lost 2 bases, the J end lost 1 base, and 9 bases lay between the germline ends. As DNA, the CDR3 is TGTGCCAGCAGTTTACACGAGGGGTCCTACGAGCAGTACTTC. Translated: CASSLHEGSYEQYF.

The CDR3: CASSRRGIPDTQYF. CDR3 nucleotide sequence: TGTGCCAGCAGCCGGCGGGGTATCCCAGATACGCAGTATTTT. The chain combines TRBV7-2 with TRBJ2-3, with D maybe TRBD2 (6 bases). Per the germline V gene, CDR1 is SGHTA and CDR2 is FQGNSA. The CDR3 sequence is 14 residues long. Trimming took off 5 bases at V and 4 bases at J, with 13 bases between the two ends.

This chain links TRBV10-3 with TRBJ1-1; 8 nucleotides agree with TRBD1. The CDR3 consists of 14 residues. V gave up 3 bases and J gave up 4 bases; unmatched junction bases: 4. Germline V gene sequence: CDR1 ENHRY, CDR2 SYGVKD. In DNA form, the CDR3 reads TGTGCCATCAGTGAAACGACAGGGGTCACTGAAGCTTTCTTT. It codes for CAISETTGVTEAFF.

This clone was counted only a few times. The V and J genes are TRBV19 and TRBJ2-2; D may match TRBD1 or TRBD2 (5 bases each). This CDR3 is built from 13 residues. The V end was cut by 6 bases, the J end by 6 bases, with 11 bases between. Germline values: CDR1 LNHDA, CDR2 SQIVND (reference sequence). CDR3 sequence reads: CASSPGTPGELFF. CDR3 in DNA: TGTGCCAGTAGCCCCGGGACCCCCGGGGAGCTGTTTTTT.

The chain employs TRBV4-2 and TRBJ2-1; 7 nucleotides align to TRBD2. Germline CDR1 and CDR2: LGHNA and YNFKEQ. V lost 1 base, J lost 3 bases, and 12 bases stayed unmatched. The CDR3 consists of 18 residues. The CDR3 DNA reads TGTGCCAGCAGCCAAGTATCGGGAAGCGGGACCGACTACAATGAGCAGTTCTTC. Protein: CASSQVSGSGTDYNEQFF.

V gene TRBV28 combines with J gene TRBJ2-5, with a possible D match to TRBD2 (5 bases). Germline loops: CDR1 MDHEN, CDR2 SYDVKM. CDR3 size: 13 residues. V shed 6 bases and J shed 7 bases, with 15 bases lying between them. CDR3 in DNA: TGTGCCAGCAGAATAAATGTACTAGGGACCCAGTACTTC. This gives the protein CASRINVLGTQYF.

The chain joins TRBV4-2 to TRBJ2-1, with 7 bases fitting TRBD2. This CDR3 is built from 19 residues. The germline gives CDR1 LGHNA, CDR2 YNFKEQ. V lost 0 bases, J lost 0 bases, and 11 bases stayed unmatched. The CDR3 sequence is CASSQDGRRETYSYNEQFF. The CDR3 bases are TGTGCCAGCAGCCAAGATGGGCGGCGGGAGACCTACTCCTACAATGAGCAGTTCTTC.

The chain employs TRBV15 and TRBJ1-2, with 7 bases lining up with TRBD1. The germline V gene encodes CDR1 LNHNV and CDR2 YYDKDF (reference sequence). This CDR3 comprises 16 residues. The V and J ends lost 0 bases and 4 bases, in that order; junction bases with no gene match: 8. The CDR3 DNA follows: TGTGCCACCAGCAGAGATCCTGGGGCAGGGGGCTATGGCTACACCTTC. Encoded protein: CATSRDPGAGGYGYTF.

This clone was seen many times. The chain links TRBV9 to TRBJ2-3, with D tentatively TRBD1 (5 bases). This CDR3 is built from 16 residues. The germline V and J ends were trimmed by 0 bases and 11 bases, with 22 bases remaining between them. CDR1 is SGDLS and CDR2 is YYNGEE in the germline V gene. The CDR3 DNA is TGTGCCAGCAGCGTAGAGGTGGCCCCCAGGGCAGATGGGCAGTATTTT. Protein sequence: CASSVEVAPRADGQYF.

V gene TRBV28 combines with J gene TRBJ1-6; 8 bases map to TRBD1. The CDR3 is 15 amino acids. V shed 3 bases, J shed 9 bases, and the junction held 7 bases outside the gene matches. The V gene's germline CDR1 is MDHEN and CDR2 SYDVKM. The chain's CDR3 is CASSLGSDRASPLHF. CDR3 nucleotide sequence: TGTGCCAGCAGTTTGGGTTCGGACAGGGCTTCACCCCTCCACTTT.

The V and J genes are TRBV9 and TRBJ2-1, with D perhaps matching TRBD2 (5 bases). The CDR3 is 14 amino acids. The germline CDR1 and CDR2 sequences are SGDLS and YYNGEE. Trimming shortened V by 0 bases and J by 3 bases, and 7 bases separated the two germline ends. Here the CDR3 reads CASSVAGFYNEQFF. CDR3 DNA sequence: TGTGCCAGCAGCGTAGCGGGGTTCTACAATGAGCAGTTCTTC.

This sequence joins TRBV6-6 and TRBJ2-7; D is possibly TRBD2 (5 bases). The germline V gene encodes CDR1 MNHNY and CDR2 SVGAGI (reference sequence). V lost 10 bases, J lost 1 base, and 8 bases lay in between. The CDR3 is made up of 11 amino acids. CDR3 bases: TGTGCCACCAGGACTTCCTACGAGCAGTACTTC. This encodes CATRTSYEQYF.

A single count supports this clone. The chain has TRBV15 and TRBJ1-1, with D unresolved. V lost 0 bases, J lost 3 bases, and 8 bases lay in between. There are 14 residues in the CDR3. Germline V lookup: CDR1 LNHNV, CDR2 YYDKDF (reference sequence). The CDR3 coding sequence is TGTGCCACCAGCAGAGATCGCGGGGACACTGAAGCTTTCTTT. Translating it yields CATSRDRGDTEAFF.

The J gene is TRBJ2-7, the V gene TRBV7-2, with D perhaps matching TRBD2 (5 bases). V was pared by 1 base and J by 0 bases, with 13 bases between. This CDR3 is 16 amino acids long. Germline V CDR1 and CDR2: SGHTA, FQGNSA. The CDR3 is CASSLGASRSSYEQYF. The CDR3 DNA follows: TGTGCCAGCAGCTTAGGGGCTAGCAGAAGCTCCTACGAGCAGTACTTC.

The chain carries TRBV27 and TRBJ2-2, with D possibly being TRBD2 (6 bases). Trimming shortened V by 4 bases and J by 1 base, and 13 bases separated the two germline ends. The CDR3 loop spans 16 amino acids. CDR1 is MNHEY and CDR2 is SMNVEV in the germline V gene (reference sequence). The CDR3 loop reads CASSSWGVGNTGELFF. In nucleotides, the CDR3 is TGTGCCAGCAGTTCGTGGGGGGTGGGGAACACCGGGGAGCTGTTTTTT.

This chain joins TRBV7-2 and TRBJ1-4, with TRBD1 as a possible D gene (5 bases). Trimming pared 5 bases from V and 0 bases from J, leaving 10 bases between. The CDR3 is 15 amino acids. The germline gives CDR1 SGHTA, CDR2 FQGNSA. The DNA of the CDR3 is TGTGCCAGCAGCCAACAACAGGCAACTAATGAAAAACTGTTTTTT. Translating it yields CASSQQQATNEKLFF. Looking up the rest from reference TRBV7-2 and TRBJ1-4 gives the full variable domain: GAGVSQSPSNKVTEKGKDVELRCDPISGHTALYWYRQSLGQGLEFLIYFQGNSAPDKSGLPSDRFSAERTGGSVSTLTIQRTQQEDSAVYLCASSQQQATNEKLFFGSGTQLSVL.

The gene calls are TRBV25-1 and TRBJ2-5; 9 nucleotides align to TRBD1. Trimming cost V 4 bases and J 10 bases; bases outside gene matches: 16. CDR1 and CDR2 (germline): MGHDK, SYGVNS. The CDR3 loop spans 16 amino acids. This chain's CDR3 is CASSGTTGGSRNGQYF. The CDR3 DNA is TGTGCCAGCAGTGGCACCACAGGGGGCAGCCGGAATGGCCAGTACTTC.

The CDR3 DNA reads as TGTGCCAGTAGTATAGATACCACAGGTTGGACCTACGAGCAGTACTTC. Translation: CASSIDTTGWTYEQYF. The rearrangement joins TRBV19 to TRBJ2-7; D is possibly TRBD1 (5 bases). CDR1 is LNHDA, CDR2 SQIVND, per germline (reference sequence). The CDR3 sequence is 16 residues long. V was cut by 0 bases and J by 2 bases, with 14 bases left in between.